The T cell receptor beta chain described here comes from a study of blood T cell repertoires in COVID-19. V was clipped by 4 bases and J by 1 base; unmatched bases: 3. Per the germline V gene, CDR1 is MDHEN and CDR2 is SYDVKM. CDR3 length: 16 residues. Some clones are missing from TCRdb's copy, which holds only in-frame ones; the method was immunoSEQ multiplex PCR. The table includes approximately 170,000 clones, under 85% detected once. Sequencing was carried out using peripheral blood. This chain links TRBV28 with TRBJ1-6, with TRBD1 matching 8 bases. This sequence originates from a woman in her sixties or seventies with COVID-19, enrolled during active disease. CDR3 amino acids: CASSSGTGSYNSPLHF. The CDR3 DNA reads TGTGCCAGCAGTTCGGGGACAGGTTCCTATAATTCACCCCTCCACTTT. The entire variable domain, with the rest obtained from reference TRBV28 and TRBJ1-6, is as follows: DVKVTQSSRYLVKRTGEKVFLECVQDMDHENMFWYRQDPGLGLRLIYFSYDVKMKEKGDIPEGYSVSREKKERFSLILESASTNQTSMYLCASSSGTGSYNSPLHFGNGTRLTVT.